This is a list of T cell receptor beta chains from one sample in a study of PD-1 blockade in classical Hodgkin lymphoma. Assay used: immunoSEQ multiplex PCR; TCRdb lists only in-frame clones, some missing. The table records some 95,000 clones, less than 95% of them present only once. The source was peripheral blood mononuclear cells (PBMCs), collected before the fourth cycle of nivolumab. Every receptor here comes from a human donor with classical Hodgkin lymphoma. The CDR3 runs from the conserved cysteine through the conserved F or W. Fields, in order: V gene, J gene, D gene, clone size, CDR3 length, CDR3 protein, CDR3 DNA. A D gene is named only where the DNA matches it firmly. Expanded clones get a size class; other rows say once, few or many, or leave the size out.

TRBV6-5,TRBJ2-4,.,.,16,CASSSSLALAKNIQYF,TGTGCCAGCAGTTCCTCACTAGCTTTAGCCAAAAACATTCAGTACTTC
TRBV6-1,TRBJ1-5,.,.,14,CAITPSGNNQPQHF,TGTGCCATCACGCCTTCAGGAAACAATCAGCCCCAGCATTTT
TRBV6-5,TRBJ2-1,.,.,14,CASNDRFSYNEQFF,TGTGCCAGCAACGACAGGTTCTCCTACAATGAGCAGTTCTTC
TRBV10-3,TRBJ1-2,TRBD1,once,14,CAVSDLTGIYGYTF,TGTGCCGTCAGTGACTTGACAGGGATCTATGGCTACACCTTC
TRBV4-2,TRBJ2-2,.,.,15,CASSQAFPVAGELFF,TGTGCCAGCAGCCAAGCGTTCCCGGTCGCCGGGGAGCTGTTTTTT
TRBV7-9,TRBJ1-1,.,.,15,CASNLGVGVNTEAFF,TGTGCCAGTAATTTAGGAGTGGGAGTGAACACTGAAGCTTTCTTT
TRBV25-1,TRBJ1-4,.,.,17,CASSPHTGGGREEKLFF,TGTGCCAGCAGTCCGCACACCGGCGGGGGGCGCGAAGAAAAACTGTTTTTT
TRBV11-3,TRBJ2-7,.,.,14,CASSPTIGVNEQYF,TGTGCCAGCAGCCCAACCATCGGCGTGAACGAGCAGTACTTC
TRBV5-1,TRBJ2-5,TRBD1,.,15,CASSGLTGGAETQYF,TGCGCCAGCAGCGGTCTGACAGGGGGCGCTGAGACCCAGTACTTC
TRBV11-2,TRBJ2-7,.,.,13,CASSLGPSYEQYF,TGTGCCAGCAGCTTAGGTCCTTCCTACGAGCAGTACTTC
TRBV6-5,TRBJ2-2,.,.,14,CASSYQGDSGELFF,TGTGCCAGCAGTTATCAGGGGGACTCCGGGGAGCTGTTTTTT
TRBV29-1,TRBJ2-4,.,.,16,CSVEDPQGFGKNIQYF,TGCAGCGTTGAAGATCCGCAGGGGTTTGGCAAAAACATTCAGTACTTC
TRBV6-1,TRBJ2-7,.,.,14,CASSGGVGTGEQYF,TGTGCCAGCAGTGGCGGCGTGGGGACGGGCGAGCAGTACTTC
TRBV5-5,TRBJ2-5,TRBD2,.,16,CASSSLAGGPVETQYF,TGTGCCAGCAGCTCATTAGCGGGGGGGCCTGTAGAGACCCAGTACTTC
TRBV6-5,TRBJ1-2,.,.,11,CATSDGLGYTF,TGTGCCACGTCGGACGGCCTCGGCTACACCTTC
TRBV11-3,TRBJ2-2,.,.,16,CASSLETSPGTGELFF,TGTGCCAGCAGCTTGGAAACTAGTCCGGGCACCGGGGAGCTGTTTTTT
TRBV1,TRBJ2-1,.,.,14,CTSSQESSYNEQFF,TGCACCAGCAGCCAAGAATCCAGTTACAATGAGCAGTTCTTC
TRBV2,TRBJ2-7,.,.,13,CASSEKTAYEQYF,TGTGCCAGCAGTGAGAAGACAGCCTACGAGCAGTACTTC
TRBV4-1,TRBJ2-5,TRBD2,.,18,CASSQGLAGGLFQETQYF,TGCGCCAGCAGCCAAGGACTAGCGGGGGGGTTATTCCAAGAGACCCAGTACTTC
TRBV4-1,TRBJ1-1,.,few,13,CASSQEWISGAFF,TGCGCCAGCAGCCAAGAGTGGATCTCAGGAGCTTTCTTT
TRBV18,TRBJ1-1,.,.,15,CASSPLVVQTTEAFF,TGTGCCAGCTCACCACTGGTTGTTCAGACCACTGAAGCTTTCTTT
TRBV29-1,TRBJ2-5,TRBD2,.,15,CSVALRGGIQETQYF,TGCAGCGTTGCGCTTAGGGGAGGGATACAAGAGACCCAGTACTTC
TRBV15,TRBJ2-5,TRBD1,.,16,CATKSPGTGGRETQYF,TGTGCCACCAAGTCACCCGGGACAGGGGGCCGGGAGACCCAGTACTTC
TRBV7-9,TRBJ2-3,.,.,12,CATRWLTDTQYF,TGTGCCACCCGGTGGCTCACAGATACGCAGTATTTT
TRBV9,TRBJ2-2,.,once,13,CASSVGVPGELFF,TGTGCCAGCAGCGTAGGGGTTCCCGGGGAGCTGTTTTTT
TRBV30,TRBJ2-7,.,.,13,CAWSPTTVYEQYF,TGTGCCTGGAGTCCCACGACAGTCTACGAGCAGTACTTC
TRBV2,TRBJ1-2,.,.,18,CASTPYGATAAANYGYTF,TGTGCCAGCACTCCCTATGGGGCAACGGCTGCAGCTAACTATGGCTACACCTTC
TRBV28,TRBJ1-2,TRBD1,.,19,CASSMQGGGLSISLYGYTF,TGTGCCAGCAGTATGCAAGGGGGCGGGCTGTCTATATCCCTCTATGGCTACACCTTC
TRBV5-6,TRBJ2-2,.,.,16,CASSLIRQGGTGELFF,TGTGCCAGCAGCTTAATTAGGCAGGGTGGAACCGGGGAGCTGTTTTTT
TRBV2,TRBJ2-3,.,.,15,CASSLGGPSTDTQYF,TGTGCCAGCAGTCTCGGAGGACCGAGCACAGATACGCAGTATTTT
TRBV18,TRBJ2-1,.,.,14,CASSPERADNEQFF,TGTGCCAGCTCACCAGAGCGGGCAGACAATGAGCAGTTCTTC
TRBV28,TRBJ2-3,.,.,12,CASSPNTDTQYF,TGTGCCAGCAGCCCCAACACAGATACGCAGTATTTT
TRBV5-8,TRBJ1-1,.,.,12,CASSFRFAEAFF,TGTGCCAGCAGCTTTAGGTTTGCTGAAGCTTTCTTT
TRBV5-5,TRBJ1-1,.,once,12,CASSPWGAEAFF,TGTGCCAGCAGTCCCTGGGGGGCGGAAGCTTTCTTT
TRBV28,TRBJ2-7,.,.,14,CASSRSLRAYEQYF,TGTGCCAGCAGTCGAAGTCTTAGAGCCTACGAGCAGTACTTC
TRBV28,TRBJ1-4,.,.,15,CASTNSLGPNEKLFF,TGTGCCAGCACCAACTCTCTGGGACCTAATGAAAAACTGTTTTTT
TRBV6-6,TRBJ2-3,.,once,11,CASSPRDTQYF,TGTGCCAGCAGTCCGAGAGATACGCAGTATTTT
TRBV29-1,TRBJ1-1,.,few,11,CSVEEITKRVF,TGCAGCGTTGAAGAAATAACCAAGAGGGTCTTT
TRBV6-5,TRBJ2-3,.,.,14,CASSYRDGADTQYF,TGTGCCAGCAGTTACCGGGACGGAGCAGATACGCAGTATTTT
TRBV7-9,TRBJ1-5,.,.,16,CASAGGPPNGHQPQHF,TGTGCCAGCGCCGGGGGACCGCCAAATGGGCATCAGCCCCAGCATTTT
TRBV5-8,TRBJ2-7,TRBD1,.,18,CASRFQGKTGTGSYEQYF,TGTGCCAGCAGATTTCAGGGGAAGACCGGGACAGGATCCTACGAGCAGTACTTC
TRBV7-3,TRBJ2-1,TRBD1,.,14,CASSVDRVGNEQFF,TGTGCCAGCAGCGTCGACAGGGTTGGCAATGAGCAGTTCTTC
TRBV6-1,TRBJ2-7,.,.,11,CASKGSYEQYF,TGTGCCAGCAAGGGTTCCTACGAGCAGTACTTC
TRBV15,TRBJ2-7,.,.,14,CATSRVSNSYEQYF,TGTGCCACCAGCAGAGTCTCGAACTCCTACGAGCAGTACTTC
TRBV19,TRBJ1-2,TRBD1,.,15,CASSPGTVELYGYTF,TGTGCCAGTAGTCCCGGGACAGTAGAACTCTATGGCTACACCTTC
TRBV2,TRBJ2-3,.,.,15,CASILGLALGNTQYF,TGTGCCAGCATCCTCGGACTGGCACTCGGGAATACGCAGTATTTT
TRBV7-6,TRBJ2-2,.,.,12,CASSPNTGELFF,TGTGCCAGCAGCCCAAACACCGGGGAGCTGTTTTTT
TRBV19,TRBJ1-1,.,.,14,CASCYRARNTEAFF,TGTGCCAGTTGTTACAGGGCCAGAAACACTGAAGCTTTCTTT
TRBV7-2,TRBJ2-1,TRBD2,.,15,CASSSALAGAGEQFF,TGTGCCAGCAGCTCCGCGCTAGCGGGGGCGGGTGAGCAGTTCTTC
TRBV30,TRBJ1-6,.,.,14,CAWNIGRPNSPLHF,TGTGCCTGGAACATTGGACGGCCAAATTCACCCCTCCACTTT
TRBV25-1,TRBJ2-3,.,.,14,CASTDRIATDTQYF,TGTGCCAGCACTGATAGGATAGCAACAGATACGCAGTATTTT
TRBV7-8,TRBJ2-7,.,.,17,CASSLARIPTSRYEQYF,TGTGCCAGCAGCTTAGCTCGAATCCCCACGTCCCGCTACGAGCAGTACTTC
TRBV4-2,TRBJ2-7,TRBD2,.,15,CASSPGTTRTYEQYF,TGTGCCAGCAGCCCCGGGACTACCCGGACCTACGAGCAGTACTTC
TRBV4-1,TRBJ1-1,.,.,14,CASSHSWMNTEAFF,TGCGCCAGCAGCCATTCTTGGATGAACACTGAAGCTTTCTTT
TRBV6-5,TRBJ1-3,TRBD1,.,13,CASSETGGNTIYF,TGTGCCAGCAGTGAGACAGGGGGGAACACCATATATTTT
TRBV6-5,TRBJ1-4,.,.,15,CASSYQGDLNEKLFF,TGTGCCAGCAGTTACCAGGGAGACCTTAATGAAAAACTGTTTTTT
TRBV29-1,TRBJ2-1,TRBD2,once,12,CSGRGGSNEQFF,TGCAGCGGCCGGGGGGGGAGCAATGAGCAGTTCTTC
TRBV11-2,TRBJ2-3,.,.,17,CASSSPPKRDHTDTQYF,TGTGCCAGCAGCTCCCCACCCAAACGTGACCACACAGATACGCAGTATTTT
TRBV6-5,TRBJ1-5,.,few,15,CATSSRYTSNQPQHF,TGTGCCACCAGCTCCCGATATACGAGCAATCAGCCCCAGCATTTT